The clone carrying this TCR beta chain was seen more than once but under ten times. RNA was extracted with the RNeasy kit, and a quantity of about 0.45 to 1 ug was reverse transcribed using random hexamers. immunoSEQ multiplex PCR amplified TCR beta CDR3 across 54 Vbeta, 13 Jbeta. TCRdb called the immunoSEQ multiplex PCR reads again in MiXCR, with one record for every CDR3 protein. The sample lists approximately 170,000 distinct CDR3 sequences, about 91% occurring once. The data stem from a study of CD8 T cells in Susac syndrome. Sequencing of TCR beta was carried out in blood CD8+ and CD4+ T cells. Healthy donors constituted the control group, matched for age and sex. The TEMRA cells underwent FACS enrichment, while the CD8+ and CD4+ T cells underwent negative isolation. Germline values: CDR1 SQVTM, CDR2 ANQGSEA. Trimming removed 4 bases at V and 1 base at J, with 5 bases between. The CDR3 spans 11 residues.

Material for sequencing was CD4+ T cells from PBMCs. The chain employs TRBV29-1 and TRBJ2-7; D unclear. The TCR comes from a human donor in good health. CDR3 sequence reads: CSVGDSYEQYF. The CDR3 nucleotides read TGCAGCGTTGGTGATTCCTACGAGCAGTACTTC.